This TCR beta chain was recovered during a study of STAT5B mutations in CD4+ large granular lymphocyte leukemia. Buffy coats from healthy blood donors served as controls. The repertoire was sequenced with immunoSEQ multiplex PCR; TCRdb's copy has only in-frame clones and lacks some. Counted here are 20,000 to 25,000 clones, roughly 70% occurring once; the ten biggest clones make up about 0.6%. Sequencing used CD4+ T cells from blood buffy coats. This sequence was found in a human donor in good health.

CDR3 region: CASRGRDQPQHF. The CDR3 DNA follows: TGTGCCAGCAGAGGCAGAGATCAGCCCCAGCATTTT. This chain links TRBV2 with TRBJ1-5; unclear D gene. Germline-derived CDR1 and CDR2 are SNHLY and FYNNEI. This CDR3 contains 12 residues. Trimming took 6 bases from V and 5 from J, leaving 8 bases between them.